One and the same sample provided the 16 T cell receptor beta chains below, sequenced in a study of Graves' ophthalmopathy and Graves' hyperthyroidism. RNA transcripts were the template, and TCR beta CDR3 regions were amplified from them. Second-round multiplex PCR came after first-round RT-PCR with HTBI primers. TCRdb used MiXCR to reprocess the multiplex PCR reads, holding one entry per CDR3 protein. This table has hundreds of thousands of distinct CDR3 sequences, about two fifths appearing once. The sequencing sample was made of peripheral blood. These receptors all stem from an adult man with Graves' ophthalmopathy.

Regarding this clonotype: A much larger clone sits a single nucleotide away, making a read error possible. The J gene is TRBJ1-6, the V gene TRBV12-3 or TRBV12-4; a possible D gene is TRBD1 (5 bases). CDR3 length: 15 residues. The CDR3 sequence is CASRLRAGWDSPLHF. The DNA for the CDR3 is TGTGCCAGCCGTTTGCGGGCAGGGTGGGATTCACCCCTCCACTTT.

The table lists this clonotype with many counts. The chain uses TRBV15 and TRBJ1-1; D not certain. The ends were cut back, 5 bases at V and 8 bases at J, with 15 bases in the middle. Germline loops: CDR1 LNHNV, CDR2 YYDKDF (reference sequence). This CDR3 comprises 13 residues. CDR3: CATSSWGNGEAFF. CDR3 coding DNA: TGTGCCACCAGCTCTTGGGGAAACGGGGAAGCTTTCTTT.

V and J are TRBV6-5 and TRBJ1-1; perhaps TRBD1 as D (6 bases). The germline gives CDR1 MNHEY, CDR2 SVGAGI. The CDR3 consists of 14 residues. The V and J ends lost 6 bases and 4 bases respectively, with 15 bases between them. The CDR3 protein is CASRTPGRGTEAFF. The DNA of the CDR3 is TGTGCCAGCAGGACCCCTGGCAGGGGCACTGAAGCTTTCTTT.

This clonotype appeared many times. The J gene is TRBJ1-3, the V gene TRBV7-6, with D unclear. This CDR3 contains 12 residues. Germline CDR1 is SGHVS and CDR2 is FNYEAQ. The V end was cut by 1 base, the J end by 3 bases, with 1 base between. The CDR3 DNA is TGTGCCAGCAGCTTAGATGGAAACACCATATATTTT. Translated: CASSLDGNTIYF.

This clonotype was counted many times. The rearrangement uses TRBV7-8 and TRBJ1-5; possibly TRBD1 for D (5 bases). Between the trimmed V and J ends, which lost 3 bases and 5 bases, there was a span of 14 bases. CDR1 and CDR2 (germline): SGHVS, FQNEAQ. The CDR3 totals 15 residues. In DNA form, the CDR3 reads TGTGCCAGCAGCTTTCGGGGCAATGGTCATCAGCCCCAGCATTTT. Protein sequence: CASSFRGNGHQPQHF.

The V and J genes are TRBV5-1 and TRBJ1-3; the D is unclear. This CDR3 contains 16 residues. Trimming removed 0 bases from V and 0 bases from J, with 10 bases in between. Germline V gene sequence: CDR1 SGHRS, CDR2 YFSETQ. The CDR3 coding sequence is TGCGCCAGCAGCTTGGATGGCAGAAGCTCTGGAAACACCATATATTTT. Encoded protein: CASSLDGRSSGNTIYF.

This rearrangement joins TRBV4-1 to TRBJ2-5; 11 bases are shared with TRBD2. There are 18 residues in the CDR3. Trimming cost V 0 bases and J 5 bases; bases outside gene matches: 11. Germline V gives CDR1 MGHRA, CDR2 YSYEKL. This chain's CDR3 is CASSQDDRSGRAEETQYF. CDR3 in DNA: TGCGCCAGCAGCCAAGATGATCGTAGCGGGAGGGCGGAGGAGACCCAGTACTTC.

This chain uses TRBV4-2 with TRBJ1-1; D is undetermined. The ends were cut back, 5 bases at V and 1 base at J, with 11 bases in the middle. The germline CDR1 and CDR2 sequences are LGHNA and YNFKEQ. This CDR3 has 14 amino acids. The CDR3 region is CASSTQISNTEAFF. Written as DNA, the CDR3 is TGTGCCAGCAGCACACAGATATCGAACACTGAAGCTTTCTTT.

This clonotype was seen repeatedly, ten times or more. The CDR3 bases are TGTGCCAGTAGTGGTCCCCTTCAGGACCGCAATCAGCCCCAGCATTTT. Translating gives CASSGPLQDRNQPQHF. The chain combines TRBV19 with TRBJ1-5; no clear D gene. The CDR3 runs to 16 residues. Germline lookup yields CDR1 LNHDA and CDR2 SQIVND (reference sequence). The V gene lost 5 bases and the J gene lost 2 bases, with 16 bases spanning the gap.

The sample holds many counts of this clonotype. The chain combines TRBV3-1 with TRBJ1-2; tentative D call: TRBD1 (5 bases). CDR3 size: 12 residues. Per the germline V gene, CDR1 is LGHDT and CDR2 is YNNKEL (reference sequence). Trimming removed 7 bases at V and 0 bases at J, with 6 bases between. In DNA form, the CDR3 reads TGTGCCAGCATGGGGGCTAACTATGGCTACACCTTC. Translated, it gives CASMGANYGYTF. Together with reference TRBV3-1 and TRBJ1-2, the CDR3 gives the full variable domain: DTAVSQTPKYLVTQMGNDKSIKCEQNLGHDTMYWYKQDSKKFLKIMFSYNNKELIINETVPNRFSPKSPDKAHLNLHINSLELGDSAVYFCASMGANYGYTFGSGTRLTVV.

The CDR3 is CSARDVFAGGEAGALKETQYF. The DNA of the CDR3 is TGCAGTGCTAGAGATGTTTTCGCGGGCGGCGAAGCGGGGGCACTTAAAGAGACCCAGTACTTC. This sequence joins TRBV20-1 and TRBJ2-5, with 8 bases fitting TRBD2. The CDR3 sequence is 21 residues long. Losses at the gene ends were 0 bases for V and 3 bases for J; bases not matched to a gene: 24. Germline values: CDR1 DFQATT, CDR2 SNEGSKA (reference sequence).

The sample holds many counts of this clonotype. The genes are TRBV9 and TRBJ1-5; D is unclear. V lost 1 base and J lost 3, with 11 bases in between. The CDR3 has 15 amino acids. Looked up from germline, CDR1 is SGDLS and CDR2 is YYNGEE. This chain's CDR3 is CASSVTGQPNQPQHF. The CDR3 DNA is TGTGCCAGCAGCGTAACGGGTCAGCCCAATCAGCCCCAGCATTTT.

This chain links TRBV25-1 with TRBJ2-3; D perhaps matches TRBD2 (6 bases). The CDR3 is made up of 12 amino acids. Germline lookup yields CDR1 MGHDK and CDR2 SYGVNS. V was trimmed by 6 bases and J by 6 bases, leaving 10 bases between them. The CDR3 here is CASREGRDTQYF. For the CDR3, the DNA is TGTGCCAGCAGGGAGGGGCGCGATACGCAGTATTTT. The full variable domain, completed using reference TRBV25-1 and TRBJ2-3, is EADIYQTPRYLVIGTGKKITLECSQTMGHDKMYWYQQDPGMELHLIHYSYGVNSTEKGDLSSESTVSRIRTEHFPLTLESARPSHTSQYLCASREGRDTQYFGPGTRLTVL.

For this clonotype: The junction departs from germline at one end; a sequencing error may be responsible. The J gene is TRBJ1-1, the V gene TRBV9, with 7 bases matching TRBD1. Germline V gene sequence: CDR1 SGDLS, CDR2 YYNGEE. The CDR3 loop spans 13 amino acids. CDR3 nucleotides: TGTGGCAGCAGCGAATGGGACAGCCTCGAAGCTTTCTTT. Translated, it gives CGSSEWDSLEAFF.

The J gene is TRBJ2-5, the V gene TRBV29-1, with 8 bases matching TRBD1. The V and J ends lost 6 bases and 3 bases, in that order; junction bases with no gene match: 3. The CDR3 covers 12 residues. The germline V gene encodes CDR1 SQVTM and CDR2 ANQGSEA. In nucleotides, the CDR3 is TGCAGCGTCTCGGACAGGGAAGAGACCCAGTACTTC. Protein: CSVSDREETQYF.

In regard to this clonotype: A read error is possible here, since a much larger clone lies one base away. This chain links TRBV9 with TRBJ2-5; no reliable D call. There are 12 residues in the CDR3. The germline V gene has CDR1 SGDLS and CDR2 YYNGEE. Trimming pared 4 bases from V and 7 bases from J, leaving 11 bases between. This CDR3 is CASSPDPRTQYF. As DNA, the CDR3 is TGTGCCAGCAGCCCGGACCCGAGGACCCAGTACTTC.